Listed below are T cell receptor beta chains from one sample, sequenced in a study of somatic mutations in cytotoxic T cells in rheumatoid arthritis. Assay used: immunoSEQ multiplex PCR; TCRdb lists only in-frame clones, some missing. The sample holds fewer than 20,000 clones, about 73% seen once. Sequences were obtained from CD8+ T cells sorted from blood. These receptors all come from a woman aged 60-75 years in good health. The CDR3 runs from the conserved cysteine through the conserved F or W. Each record gives: CDR3 protein, V gene, J gene.

cdr3_aa: CASSPGTGAYNEQFF
v_call: TRBV6-5
j_call: TRBJ2-1

cdr3_aa: CASSQRNDFTEAFF
v_call: TRBV14
j_call: TRBJ1-1

cdr3_aa: CSVEDSGGTYEQYF
v_call: TRBV29-1
j_call: TRBJ2-7

cdr3_aa: CASSLTEAAEDEQYF
v_call: TRBV4-1
j_call: TRBJ2-7

cdr3_aa: CASNTGETGELFF
v_call: TRBV19
j_call: TRBJ2-2

cdr3_aa: CASSLNVGQESYEQYF
v_call: TRBV5-6
j_call: TRBJ2-7

cdr3_aa: CASSPKGGYNEKLFF
v_call: TRBV2
j_call: TRBJ1-4

cdr3_aa: CASRGVSGYTF
v_call: TRBV9
j_call: TRBJ1-2

cdr3_aa: CASSGGQGADEQYF
v_call: TRBV2
j_call: TRBJ2-7

cdr3_aa: CASSPGETQYF
v_call: TRBV7-9
j_call: TRBJ2-5

cdr3_aa: CASSLVGTGIENEQFF
v_call: TRBV7-9
j_call: TRBJ2-1

cdr3_aa: CASSLGLRSRTGGNTEAFF
v_call: TRBV13
j_call: TRBJ1-1

cdr3_aa: CASSIRTGGRTGELFF
v_call: TRBV19
j_call: TRBJ2-2

cdr3_aa: CASSLGPGTGPYEQYF
v_call: TRBV13
j_call: TRBJ2-7

cdr3_aa: CASSEWGTGEYEQYF
v_call: TRBV6-1
j_call: TRBJ2-7

cdr3_aa: CASSISGSSYEQYF
v_call: TRBV19
j_call: TRBJ2-7

cdr3_aa: CASSFGQGSSYEQYF
v_call: TRBV27
j_call: TRBJ2-7

cdr3_aa: CASSEVGPGRSIFRSTEAFF
v_call: TRBV6-1
j_call: TRBJ1-1

cdr3_aa: CASSVSGTSGNTIYF
v_call: TRBV9
j_call: TRBJ1-3

cdr3_aa: CASSSRIRDEQFF
v_call: TRBV7-9
j_call: TRBJ2-1

cdr3_aa: CASSSDRDNSPLHF
v_call: TRBV13
j_call: TRBJ1-6

cdr3_aa: CASRPPLGQPPDNEQFF
v_call: TRBV11-2
j_call: TRBJ2-1

cdr3_aa: CASSPSSGTYYNEQFF
v_call: TRBV7-9
j_call: TRBJ2-1

cdr3_aa: CASGLLAGVNEQFF
v_call: TRBV12-5
j_call: TRBJ2-1

cdr3_aa: CASSPRQGAWNTEAFF
v_call: TRBV4-1
j_call: TRBJ1-1

cdr3_aa: CASSAFRDSRPWETQYF
v_call: TRBV21-1
j_call: TRBJ2-5

cdr3_aa: CAWSPLSGRAEWSTDTQYF
v_call: TRBV30
j_call: TRBJ2-3

cdr3_aa: CASSVDPDRNTEAFF
v_call: TRBV9
j_call: TRBJ1-1

cdr3_aa: CASSWNSYEQYF
v_call: TRBV28
j_call: TRBJ2-7

cdr3_aa: CASSEVPIVTGNYGYTF
v_call: TRBV6-1
j_call: TRBJ1-2

cdr3_aa: CASSQADGHLNTEAFF
v_call: TRBV4-2
j_call: TRBJ1-1

cdr3_aa: CASSPGRYGYTF
v_call: TRBV4-1
j_call: TRBJ1-2

cdr3_aa: CASSYSSDGGYEQYF
v_call: TRBV6-6
j_call: TRBJ2-7

cdr3_aa: CASGSGILASEQYF
v_call: TRBV7-9
j_call: TRBJ2-7

cdr3_aa: CASSSLAGGPPYEQYF
v_call: TRBV5-6
j_call: TRBJ2-7

cdr3_aa: CASSVDPLPSSYEQYF
v_call: TRBV9
j_call: TRBJ2-7

cdr3_aa: CASSLQGRSSYNEQFF
v_call: TRBV11-2
j_call: TRBJ2-1

cdr3_aa: CASSLARAVEAFF
v_call: TRBV27
j_call: TRBJ1-1

cdr3_aa: CASSYSRQGGEKLFF
v_call: TRBV6-5
j_call: TRBJ1-4

cdr3_aa: CSVENRSGVYGYTF
v_call: TRBV29-1
j_call: TRBJ1-2

cdr3_aa: CASSQVYQFSEKLFF
v_call: TRBV4-1
j_call: TRBJ1-4

cdr3_aa: CASSIWGGPYEQYF
v_call: TRBV11-2
j_call: TRBJ2-7

cdr3_aa: CASSPQTLMYGYTF
v_call: TRBV25-1
j_call: TRBJ1-2

cdr3_aa: CASSSFTLNTEAFF
v_call: TRBV27
j_call: TRBJ1-1

cdr3_aa: CSAPRSYNEQFF
v_call: TRBV29-1
j_call: TRBJ2-1

cdr3_aa: CASSSQTGTYEQYF
v_call: TRBV28
j_call: TRBJ2-7

cdr3_aa: CSVVLRSSYEQYF
v_call: TRBV29-1
j_call: TRBJ2-7

cdr3_aa: CASSELGDEQYF
v_call: TRBV27
j_call: TRBJ2-7

cdr3_aa: CASSFNNEQFF
v_call: TRBV7-9
j_call: TRBJ2-1

cdr3_aa: CASSRQDRTNEKLFF
v_call: TRBV2
j_call: TRBJ1-4

cdr3_aa: CASSARLAGKETQYF
v_call: TRBV7-9
j_call: TRBJ2-5

cdr3_aa: CASSHDRVATEAFF
v_call: TRBV27
j_call: TRBJ1-1